This T cell receptor beta chain came from a study of CD8+ T cells in alopecia areata. Study findings and constraints: Relative to normal scalp, lesional scalp, especially alopecia totalis/universalis, showed higher clonality.

The V end was cut by 4 bases, the J end by 0 bases, with 17 bases between. CDR1 is SGHRS and CDR2 is YFSETQ in the germline V gene. The CDR3 is made up of 16 amino acids. As the sequencing template, cDNA was produced by extracting RNA and reverse transcribing it. Sequencing used immunoSEQ multiplex PCR; TCRdb keeps in-frame clones, though not all of them. The repertoire consists of around 140,000 clones, with approximately 49% occurring once and the leading ten covering around 20%. Of note for this clone: Its antigen is still unknown.

The TCR comes from a human donor with alopecia areata. This sequence joins TRBV5-1 and TRBJ2-7, with D maybe TRBD1 (6 bases). The sample in question was CD8+ T cells sorted from blood, obtained at week 0. The DNA of the CDR3 is TGCGCCAGCAGCCTCGCAGGGGCACTTTACTCCTACGAGCAGTACTTC. Residues: CASSLAGALYSYEQYF.